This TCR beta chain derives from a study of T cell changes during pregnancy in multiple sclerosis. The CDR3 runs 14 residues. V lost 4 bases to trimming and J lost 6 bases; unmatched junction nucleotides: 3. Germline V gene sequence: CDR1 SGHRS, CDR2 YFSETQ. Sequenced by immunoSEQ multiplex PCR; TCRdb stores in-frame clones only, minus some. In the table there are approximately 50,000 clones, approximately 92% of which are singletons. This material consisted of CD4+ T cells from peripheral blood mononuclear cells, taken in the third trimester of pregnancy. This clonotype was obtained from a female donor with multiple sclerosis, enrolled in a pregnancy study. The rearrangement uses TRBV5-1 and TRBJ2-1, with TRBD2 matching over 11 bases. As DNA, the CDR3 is TGCGCCAGCAGCCAAACTAGCGGGAGCAATGAGCAGTTCTTC. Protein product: CASSQTSGSNEQFF.